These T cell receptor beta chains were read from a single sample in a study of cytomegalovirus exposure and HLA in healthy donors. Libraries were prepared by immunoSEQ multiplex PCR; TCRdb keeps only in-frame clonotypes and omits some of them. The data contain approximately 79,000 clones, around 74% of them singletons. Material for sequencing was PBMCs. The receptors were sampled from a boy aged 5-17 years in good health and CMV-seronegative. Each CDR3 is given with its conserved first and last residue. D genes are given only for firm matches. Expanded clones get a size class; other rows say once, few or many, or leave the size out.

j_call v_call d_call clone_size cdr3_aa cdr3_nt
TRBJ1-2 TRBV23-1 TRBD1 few CASSLPRAGGDGYTF TGCGCCAGCAGTCTCCCCCGGGCAGGGGGCGATGGCTACACCTTC
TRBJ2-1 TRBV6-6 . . CASKTSGSYNEQFF TGTGCCAGCAAGACAAGCGGGTCCTACAATGAGCAGTTCTTC
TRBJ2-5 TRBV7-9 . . CASSPRGAGETQYF TGTGCCAGCAGCCCTCGCGGGGCGGGAGAGACCCAGTACTTC
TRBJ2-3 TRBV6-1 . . CASSEVRGGRDTQYF TGTGCCAGCAGTGAAGTCCGTGGTGGGAGAGATACGCAGTATTTT
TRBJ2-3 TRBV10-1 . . CASSESHNPTDTQYF TGCGCCAGCAGTGAGTCCCACAATCCCACAGATACGCAGTATTTT
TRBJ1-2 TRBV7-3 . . CASSLTAGAHGYTF TGTGCCAGCAGCTTAACTGCGGGGGCGCATGGCTACACCTTC
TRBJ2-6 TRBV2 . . CANARGTGANVLTF TGTGCCAACGCTAGAGGAACCGGGGCCAACGTCCTGACTTTC
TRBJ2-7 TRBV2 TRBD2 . CASGWTSGGSYEQYF TGTGCCAGCGGTTGGACTAGCGGGGGGTCCTACGAGCAGTACTTC
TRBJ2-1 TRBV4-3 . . CASSQEPGGYIYNEQFF TGCGCCAGCAGCCAAGAACCTGGGGGGTACATTTACAATGAGCAGTTCTTC
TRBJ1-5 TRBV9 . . CASSVAPDQPQHF TGTGCCAGCAGCGTAGCCCCAGATCAGCCCCAGCATTTT
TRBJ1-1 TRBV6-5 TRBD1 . CASRRTGGTEAFF TGTGCCAGCAGGCGGACAGGGGGAACTGAAGCTTTCTTT
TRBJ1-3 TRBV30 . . CAWSPNLSGNTIYF TGTGCCTGGAGCCCTAACCTCTCTGGAAACACCATATATTTT
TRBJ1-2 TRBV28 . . CASRGPQGFKHGYTF TGTGCCAGCAGGGGGCCTCAGGGTTTCAAGCATGGCTACACCTTC
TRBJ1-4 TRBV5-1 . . CASSFNATNEKLFF TGCGCCAGCAGCTTCAATGCAACTAATGAAAAACTGTTTTTT
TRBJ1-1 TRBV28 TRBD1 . CASSFGTALPEAFF TGTGCCAGCAGTTTTGGGACAGCTCTGCCTGAAGCTTTCTTT
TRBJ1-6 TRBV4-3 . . CASSQDLPGWNSPLHF TGCGCCAGCAGCCAAGATCTCCCCGGGTGGAATTCACCCCTCCACTTT
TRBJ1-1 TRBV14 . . CASSLMTGTEAFF TGTGCCAGCAGCCTTATGACGGGGACTGAAGCTTTCTTT
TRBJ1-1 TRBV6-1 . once CASRGTRLVDTEAFF TGTGCCAGCAGGGGGACACGGCTGGTGGACACTGAAGCTTTCTTT
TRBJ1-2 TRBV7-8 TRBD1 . CASSPRQGTYGYTF TGTGCCAGCAGCCCAAGACAGGGAACCTATGGCTACACCTTC
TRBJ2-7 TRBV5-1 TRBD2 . CASSFKRETHLRLYEQYF TGCGCCAGCAGCTTCAAGCGGGAGACCCACCTCCGATTATACGAGCAGTACTTC
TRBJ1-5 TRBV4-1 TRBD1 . CASSQQGGLGLGQPQHF TGCGCCAGCAGCCAGCAGGGGGGCTTGGGGTTAGGTCAGCCCCAGCATTTT
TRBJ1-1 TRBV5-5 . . CASSNLGSLGDTEAFF TGTGCCAGCAGCAACCTCGGGTCTCTCGGGGACACTGAAGCTTTCTTT
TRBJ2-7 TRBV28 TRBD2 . CASSGRVGEQYF TGTGCCAGTAGCGGGAGAGTGGGCGAGCAGTACTTC
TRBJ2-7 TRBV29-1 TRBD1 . CSVPKQGAPYEQYF TGCAGCGTTCCTAAACAGGGGGCCCCCTACGAGCAGTACTTC
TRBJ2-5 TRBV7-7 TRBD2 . CASSLGLAGVMGETQYF TGTGCCAGCAGCTTAGGACTAGCGGGAGTCATGGGAGAGACCCAGTACTTC
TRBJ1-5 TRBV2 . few CASTRGLSNQPQHF TGTGCCAGCACGCGGGGGTTGAGCAATCAGCCCCAGCATTTT
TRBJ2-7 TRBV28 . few CASSFSGALNYEQYF TGTGCCAGCAGTTTTTCTGGGGCCTTAAACTACGAGCAGTACTTC
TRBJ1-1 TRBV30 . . CAWRSGINTEAFF TGTGCCTGGAGGTCAGGGATCAACACTGAAGCTTTCTTT
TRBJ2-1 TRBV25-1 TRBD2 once CASSPTATSAGSYNEQFF TGTGCCAGCAGTCCCACAGCAACTAGCGCGGGTTCCTACAATGAGCAGTTCTTC
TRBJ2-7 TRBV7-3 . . CASSQITGSEQYF TGTGCCAGCAGCCAGATCACAGGGAGCGAGCAGTACTTC
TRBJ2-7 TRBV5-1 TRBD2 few CASSLGTSIYEQYF TGCGCCAGCAGCTTGGGGACTAGCATCTACGAGCAGTACTTC
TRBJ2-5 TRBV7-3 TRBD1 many CASSLSGQGETQYF TGTGCCAGCAGCCTATCAGGACAGGGAGAGACCCAGTACTTC
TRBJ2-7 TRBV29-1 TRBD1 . CSVVGQGAYEQYF TGCAGCGTTGTAGGACAGGGGGCTTACGAGCAGTACTTC
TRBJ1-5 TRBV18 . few CASSRGHLGEPQHF TGTGCCAGCTCACGAGGACACCTTGGGGAGCCCCAGCATTTT
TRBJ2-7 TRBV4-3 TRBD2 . CASSRMGDYQYEQYF TGCGCCAGCAGCCGGATGGGGGACTATCAATACGAGCAGTACTTC
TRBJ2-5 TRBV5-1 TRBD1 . CASSYQGAETQYF TGCGCCAGCAGCTACCAGGGGGCCGAGACCCAGTACTTC